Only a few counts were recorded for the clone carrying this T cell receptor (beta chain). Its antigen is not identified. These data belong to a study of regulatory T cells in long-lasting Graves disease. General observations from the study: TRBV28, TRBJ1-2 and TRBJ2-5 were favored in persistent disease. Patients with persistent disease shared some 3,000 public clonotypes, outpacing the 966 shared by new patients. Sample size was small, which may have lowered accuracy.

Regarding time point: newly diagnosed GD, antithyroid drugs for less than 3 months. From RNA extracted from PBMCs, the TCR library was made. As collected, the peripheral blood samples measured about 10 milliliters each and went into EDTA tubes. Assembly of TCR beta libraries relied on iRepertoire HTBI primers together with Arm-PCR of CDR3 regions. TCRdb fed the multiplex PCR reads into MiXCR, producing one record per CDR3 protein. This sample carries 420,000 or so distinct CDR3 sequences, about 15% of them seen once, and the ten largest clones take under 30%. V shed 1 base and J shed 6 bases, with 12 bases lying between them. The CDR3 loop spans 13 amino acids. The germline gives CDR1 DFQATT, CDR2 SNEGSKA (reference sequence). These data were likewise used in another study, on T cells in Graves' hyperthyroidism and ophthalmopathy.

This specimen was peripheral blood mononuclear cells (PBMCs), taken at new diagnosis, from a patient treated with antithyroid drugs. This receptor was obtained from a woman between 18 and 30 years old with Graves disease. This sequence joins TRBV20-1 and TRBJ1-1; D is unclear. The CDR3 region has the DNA TGCAGTGCTAGAGCACCGGGCTTGTCTGAAGCTTTCTTT. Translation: CSARAPGLSEAFF.